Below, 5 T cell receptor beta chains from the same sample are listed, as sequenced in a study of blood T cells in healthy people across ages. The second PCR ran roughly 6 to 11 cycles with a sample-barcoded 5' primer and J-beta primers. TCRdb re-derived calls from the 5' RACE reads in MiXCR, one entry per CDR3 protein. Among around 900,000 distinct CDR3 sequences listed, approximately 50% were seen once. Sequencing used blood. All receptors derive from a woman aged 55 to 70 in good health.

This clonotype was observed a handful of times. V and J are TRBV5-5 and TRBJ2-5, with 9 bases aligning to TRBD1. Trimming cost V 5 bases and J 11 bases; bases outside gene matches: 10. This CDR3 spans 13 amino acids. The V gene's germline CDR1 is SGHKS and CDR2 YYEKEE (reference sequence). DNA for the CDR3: TGTGCCAGCAGGGGGACAGGGTCGGGAGAGCAGTACTTC. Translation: CASRGTGSGEQYF. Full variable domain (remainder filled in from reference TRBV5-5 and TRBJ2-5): DAGVTQSPTHLIKTRGQQVTLRCSPISGHKSVSWYQQVLGQGPQFIFQYYEKEERGRGNFPDRFSARQFPNYSSELNVNALLLGDSALYLCASRGTGSGEQYFGPGTRLLVL.

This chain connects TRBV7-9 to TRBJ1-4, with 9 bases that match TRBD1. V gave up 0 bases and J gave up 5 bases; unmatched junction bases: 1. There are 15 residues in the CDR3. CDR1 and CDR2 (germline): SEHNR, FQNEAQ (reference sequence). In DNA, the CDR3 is TGTGCCAGCAGCTTAGCCGGGACAGGGAATGAAAAACTGTTTTTT. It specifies CASSLAGTGNEKLFF.

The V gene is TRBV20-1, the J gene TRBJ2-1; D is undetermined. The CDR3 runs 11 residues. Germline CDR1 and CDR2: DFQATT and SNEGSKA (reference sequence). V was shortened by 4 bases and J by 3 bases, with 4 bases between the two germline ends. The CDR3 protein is CSANRYNEQFF. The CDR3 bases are TGCAGTGCTAACCGCTACAATGAGCAGTTCTTC.

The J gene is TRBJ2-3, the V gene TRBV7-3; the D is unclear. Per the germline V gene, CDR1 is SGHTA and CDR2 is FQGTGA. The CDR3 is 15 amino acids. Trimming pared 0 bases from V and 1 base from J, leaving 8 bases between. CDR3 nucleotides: TGTGCCAGCAGCTTAACAGATCGACGCACAGATACGCAGTATTTT. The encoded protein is CASSLTDRRTDTQYF.

The CDR3 nucleotides read TGTGCCAGCAGTACCCCGGGACAGGGATCTGGCTACACCTTC. Translated: CASSTPGQGSGYTF. The rearrangement links TRBV28 to TRBJ1-2, with 9 positions matching TRBD1. The V gene end was trimmed by 5 bases and the J gene end by 7 bases; junction bases not matched to a gene: 8. The CDR3 runs 14 residues. Germline CDR1 MDHEN, CDR2 SYDVKM.